This TCR beta chain was captured by sequencing in a study of cytomegalovirus exposure and HLA in healthy donors. PCR employed 60 Vbeta and 13 Jbeta primers. TCRdb's copy holds only in-frame clones and misses some; the assay was immunoSEQ multiplex PCR. The profile covers around 150,000 clones, with more than 60% appearing a single time and about 1.8% taken by the ten largest. Germline CDR1 MGHDK, CDR2 SYGVNS. CDR3 length: 16 residues. The V and J ends lost 3 bases and 2 bases, in that order; junction bases with no gene match: 10. The gene calls are TRBV25-1 and TRBJ2-7, with 7 bases that match TRBD1. Sequenced material: PBMCs. The source is a male donor in good health and CMV-seronegative. Written as DNA, the CDR3 is TGTGCCAGCAGTGACCCGACAGGGTGGAAAACCTACGAGCAGTACTTC. Translation: CASSDPTGWKTYEQYF.